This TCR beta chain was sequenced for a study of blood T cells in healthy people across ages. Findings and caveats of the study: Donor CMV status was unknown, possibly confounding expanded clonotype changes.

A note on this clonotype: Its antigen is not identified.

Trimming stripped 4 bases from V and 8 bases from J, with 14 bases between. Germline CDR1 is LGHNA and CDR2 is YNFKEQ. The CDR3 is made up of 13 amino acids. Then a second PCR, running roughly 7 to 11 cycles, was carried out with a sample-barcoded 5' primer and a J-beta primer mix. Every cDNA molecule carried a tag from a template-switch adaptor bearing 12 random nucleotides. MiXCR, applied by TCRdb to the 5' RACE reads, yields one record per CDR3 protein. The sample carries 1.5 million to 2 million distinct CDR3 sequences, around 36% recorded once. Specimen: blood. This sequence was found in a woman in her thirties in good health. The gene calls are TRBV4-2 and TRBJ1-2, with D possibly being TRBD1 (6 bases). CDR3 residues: CASSPDSPSGYTF. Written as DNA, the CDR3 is TGTGCCAGCAGCCCGGACAGCCCGTCGGGCTACACCTTC.